Sequencing of this TCR beta chain was carried out in a study of blood T cell repertoires in COVID-19. Produced via immunoSEQ multiplex PCR; TCRdb's table is partial and in-frame only. Altogether some 300,000 clones are present, roughly 91% being singletons, with the ten largest covering 2.5% to 3.5%. CDR1 is LGHDT, CDR2 YNNKEL, per germline (reference sequence). V gave up 6 bases and J gave up 7 bases; unmatched junction bases: 9. The CDR3 consists of 15 residues. The chain recombines TRBV3-1 (or the pseudogene TRBV3-2) with TRBJ2-1; 10 bases align to TRBD2. This TCR came from a woman between 45 and 60 years old who had been exposed to COVID-19. The sample consisted of PBMCs or T cells enriched from blood (not recorded which). The CDR3 is CASSLSGGAGNEQFF. The CDR3 DNA sequence: TGTGCCAGCAGTTTAAGCGGGGGGGCCGGAAATGAGCAGTTCTTC.